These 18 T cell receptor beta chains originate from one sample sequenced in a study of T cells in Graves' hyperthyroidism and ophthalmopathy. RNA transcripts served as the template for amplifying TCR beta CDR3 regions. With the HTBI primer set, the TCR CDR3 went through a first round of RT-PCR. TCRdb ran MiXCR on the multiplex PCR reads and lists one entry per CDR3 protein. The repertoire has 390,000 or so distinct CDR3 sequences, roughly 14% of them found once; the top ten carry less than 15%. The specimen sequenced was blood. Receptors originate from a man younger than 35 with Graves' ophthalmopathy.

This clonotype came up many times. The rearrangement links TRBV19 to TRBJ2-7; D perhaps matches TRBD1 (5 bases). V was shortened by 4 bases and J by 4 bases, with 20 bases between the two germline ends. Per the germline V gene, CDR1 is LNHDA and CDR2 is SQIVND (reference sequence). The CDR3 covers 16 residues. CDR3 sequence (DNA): TGTGCCAGTAGTAGTGGGGCGGCAGGGTTGATATACGAGCAGTACTTC. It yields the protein CASSSGAAGLIYEQYF.

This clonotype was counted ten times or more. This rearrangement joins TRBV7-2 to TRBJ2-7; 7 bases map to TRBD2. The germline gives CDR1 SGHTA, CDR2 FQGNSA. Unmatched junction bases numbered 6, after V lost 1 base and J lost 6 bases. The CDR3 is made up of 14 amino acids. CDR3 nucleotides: TGTGCCAGCAGCTTAGACTGGACTAGGGGCGAGCAGTACTTC. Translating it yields CASSLDWTRGEQYF.

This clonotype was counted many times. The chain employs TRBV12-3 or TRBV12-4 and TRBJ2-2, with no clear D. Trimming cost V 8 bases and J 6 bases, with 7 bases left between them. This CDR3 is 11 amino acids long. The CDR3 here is CASAFSGELFF. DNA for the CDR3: TGTGCCAGCGCCTTTTCCGGGGAGCTGTTTTTT.

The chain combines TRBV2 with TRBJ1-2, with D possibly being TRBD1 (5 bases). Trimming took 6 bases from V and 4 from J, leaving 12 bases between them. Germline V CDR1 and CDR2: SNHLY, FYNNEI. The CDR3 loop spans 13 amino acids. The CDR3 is CASSRDAFYGYTF. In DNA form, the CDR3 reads TGTGCCAGCAGCCGGGACGCCTTCTATGGCTACACCTTC.

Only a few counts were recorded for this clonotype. CDR3 sequence: CASSSTDYPGGETQYF. The DNA of the CDR3 is TGTGCCAGTAGTTCTACGGACTACCCGGGGGGGGAGACCCAGTACTTC. The chain carries TRBV19 and TRBJ2-5; 8 nucleotides match TRBD2. CDR3 length equals 16 residues. Germline CDR1 and CDR2: LNHDA and SQIVND (reference sequence). With V trimmed by 5 bases and J by 5 bases, 13 bases remained unmatched.

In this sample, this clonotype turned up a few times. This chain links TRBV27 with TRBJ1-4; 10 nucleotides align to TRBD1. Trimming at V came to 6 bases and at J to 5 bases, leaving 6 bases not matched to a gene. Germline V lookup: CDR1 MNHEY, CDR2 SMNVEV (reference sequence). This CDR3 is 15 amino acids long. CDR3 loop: CASRPWTGGNEKLFF. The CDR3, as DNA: TGTGCCAGCAGACCTTGGACAGGGGGGAATGAAAAACTGTTTTTT.

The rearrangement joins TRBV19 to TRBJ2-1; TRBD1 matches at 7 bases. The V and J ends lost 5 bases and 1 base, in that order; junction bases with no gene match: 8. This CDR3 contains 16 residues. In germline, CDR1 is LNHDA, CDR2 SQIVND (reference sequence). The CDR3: CASSSDRETSYNEQFF. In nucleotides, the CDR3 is TGTGCCAGTAGTTCAGACAGGGAGACGTCCTACAATGAGCAGTTCTTC.

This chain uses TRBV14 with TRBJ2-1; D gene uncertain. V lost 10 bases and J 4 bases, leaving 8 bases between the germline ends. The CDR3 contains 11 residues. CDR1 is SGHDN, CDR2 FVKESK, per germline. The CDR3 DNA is TGTGCCACTCCGATTTACAATGAGCAGTTCTTC. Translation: CATPIYNEQFF. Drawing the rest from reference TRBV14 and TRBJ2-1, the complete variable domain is EAGVTQFPSHSVIEKGQTVTLRCDPISGHDNLYWYRRVMGKEIKFLLHFVKESKQDESGMPNNRFLAERTGGTYSTLKVQPAELEDSGVYFCATPIYNEQFFGPGTRLTVL.

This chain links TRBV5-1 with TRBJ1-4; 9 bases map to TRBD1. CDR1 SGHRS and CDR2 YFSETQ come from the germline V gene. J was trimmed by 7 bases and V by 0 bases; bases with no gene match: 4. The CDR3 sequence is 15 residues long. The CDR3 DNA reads TGCGCCAGCAGCTTGGCGGGACAGGGAGGTGAAAAACTGTTTTTT. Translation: CASSLAGQGGEKLFF.

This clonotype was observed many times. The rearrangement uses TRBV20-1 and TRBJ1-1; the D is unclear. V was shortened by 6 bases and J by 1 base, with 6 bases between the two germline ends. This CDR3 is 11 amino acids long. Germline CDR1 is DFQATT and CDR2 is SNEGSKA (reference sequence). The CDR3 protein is CSAPQNTEAFF. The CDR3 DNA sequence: TGCAGTGCCCCCCAGAACACTGAAGCTTTCTTT.

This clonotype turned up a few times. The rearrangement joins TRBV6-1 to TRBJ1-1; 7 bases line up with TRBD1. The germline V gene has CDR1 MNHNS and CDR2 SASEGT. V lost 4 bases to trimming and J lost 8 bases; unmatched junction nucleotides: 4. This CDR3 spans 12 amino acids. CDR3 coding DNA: TGTGCCAGCAGTGTCGGGACAGCCGAAGCTTTCTTT. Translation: CASSVGTAEAFF.

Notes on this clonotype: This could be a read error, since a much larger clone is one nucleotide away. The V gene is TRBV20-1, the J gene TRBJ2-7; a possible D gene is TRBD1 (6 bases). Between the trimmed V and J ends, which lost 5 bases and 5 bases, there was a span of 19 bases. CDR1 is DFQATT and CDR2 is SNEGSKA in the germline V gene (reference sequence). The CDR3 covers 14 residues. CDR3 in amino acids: CSAGSPSRGNEQYF. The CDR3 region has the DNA TGCAGTGCTGGGTCCCCGAGCAGGGGCAACGAGCAGTACTTC.

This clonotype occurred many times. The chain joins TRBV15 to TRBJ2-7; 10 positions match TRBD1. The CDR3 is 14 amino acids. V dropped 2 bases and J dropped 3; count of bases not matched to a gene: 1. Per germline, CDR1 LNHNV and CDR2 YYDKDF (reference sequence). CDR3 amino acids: CATSRRDRGYEQYF. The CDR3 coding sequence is TGTGCCACCAGCAGACGGGACAGGGGCTACGAGCAGTACTTC.

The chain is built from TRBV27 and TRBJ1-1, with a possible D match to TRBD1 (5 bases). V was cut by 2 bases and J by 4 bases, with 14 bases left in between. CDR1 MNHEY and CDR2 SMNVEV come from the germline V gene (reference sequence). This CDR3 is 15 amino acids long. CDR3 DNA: TGTGCCAGCAGTTTAGGAACCGGACACTTCACTGAAGCTTTCTTT. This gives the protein CASSLGTGHFTEAFF.

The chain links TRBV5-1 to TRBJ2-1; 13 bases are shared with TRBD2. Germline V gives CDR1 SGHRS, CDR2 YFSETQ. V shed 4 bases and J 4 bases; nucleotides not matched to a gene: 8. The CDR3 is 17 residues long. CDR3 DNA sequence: TGCGCCAGCAGCCGGTCCTCGGGACTAGCGGGATACAATGAGCAGTTCTTC. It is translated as CASSRSSGLAGYNEQFF.

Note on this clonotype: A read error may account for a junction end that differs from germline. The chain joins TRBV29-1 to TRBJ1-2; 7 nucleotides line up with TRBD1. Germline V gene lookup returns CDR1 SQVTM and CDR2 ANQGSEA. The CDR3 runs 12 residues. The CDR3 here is CSVERGGYGCTF. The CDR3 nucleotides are TGCAGCGTTGAAAGAGGGGGCTATGGCTGCACCTTC.

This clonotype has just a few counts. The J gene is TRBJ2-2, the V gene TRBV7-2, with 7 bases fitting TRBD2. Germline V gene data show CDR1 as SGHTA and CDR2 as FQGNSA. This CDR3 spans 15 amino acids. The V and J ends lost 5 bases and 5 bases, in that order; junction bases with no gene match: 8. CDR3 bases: TGTGCCAGCAGCAAAGCGGGACGGGAAACCGGGGAGCTGTTTTTT. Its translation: CASSKAGRETGELFF.

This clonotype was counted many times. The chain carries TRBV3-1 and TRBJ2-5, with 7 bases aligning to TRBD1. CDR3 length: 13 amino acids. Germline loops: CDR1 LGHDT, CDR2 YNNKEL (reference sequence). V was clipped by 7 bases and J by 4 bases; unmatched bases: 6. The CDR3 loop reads CASTQRGLETQYF. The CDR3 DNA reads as TGTGCCAGCACACAAAGGGGGCTAGAGACCCAGTACTTC.